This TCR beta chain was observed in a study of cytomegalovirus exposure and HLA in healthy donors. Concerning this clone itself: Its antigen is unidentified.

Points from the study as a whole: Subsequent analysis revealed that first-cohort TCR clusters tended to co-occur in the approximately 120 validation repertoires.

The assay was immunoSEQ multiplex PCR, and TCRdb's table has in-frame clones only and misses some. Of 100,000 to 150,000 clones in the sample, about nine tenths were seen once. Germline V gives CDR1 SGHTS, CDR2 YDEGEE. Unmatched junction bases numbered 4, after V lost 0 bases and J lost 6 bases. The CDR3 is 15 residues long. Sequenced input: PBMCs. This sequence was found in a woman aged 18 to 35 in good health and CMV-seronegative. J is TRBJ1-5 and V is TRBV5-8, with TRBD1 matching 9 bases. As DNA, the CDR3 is TGTGCCAGCAGCTTGGGCACAGGGGGCGGTCAGCCCCAGCATTTT. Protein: CASSLGTGGGQPQHF. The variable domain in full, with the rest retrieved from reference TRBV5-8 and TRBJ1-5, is EAGVTQSPTHLIKTRGQQATLRCSPISGHTSVYWYQQALGLGLQFLLWYDEGEERNRGNFPPRFSGRQFPNYSSELNVNALELEDSALYLCASSLGTGGGQPQHFGDGTRLSIL.